This TCR beta chain was retrieved from a study of CD8 T cells in Susac syndrome. Study details: When their blood was taken, patients with Susac syndrome were therapy-naive, taking corticosteroids, or taking intravenous immunoglobulin alone.

An input of 0.5 to 1 ug of RNA was subjected to reverse transcription using random hexamers. Amplification of TCR beta CDR3 spanned 54 Vbeta and 13 Jbeta via immunoSEQ multiplex PCR. MiXCR was run by TCRdb on the immunoSEQ multiplex PCR reads, yielding one entry per CDR3 protein. The repertoire has 95,000 to 150,000 distinct CDR3 sequences, 96% of them found once; the top ten carry 0.11% to 0.15%. The CDR3 runs 13 residues. Germline CDR1 ENHRY, CDR2 SYGVKD. V dropped 6 bases and J dropped 5 bases, with 11 bases sitting between them. Patients with Susac syndrome met diagnostic criteria that were recently defined for definite or probable disease.

The genes are TRBV10-3 and TRBJ1-5; the D gene is possibly TRBD1 (5 bases). The sample consisted of CD4+ T cells from PBMCs. This TCR derives from a human donor with Susac syndrome. The CDR3 is CAISGATDQPQHF. The CDR3 bases are TGTGCCATCAGCGGGGCGACGGATCAGCCCCAGCATTTT.